This T cell receptor (beta chain) was retrieved from a study of regulatory T cells in long-lasting Graves disease. Germline V CDR1 and CDR2: MRHNA, SNTAGT. V gave up 2 bases and J gave up 5 bases, with 16 bases separating them. The CDR3 is made up of 16 amino acids. This clonotype was counted at least ten times. Its target is unknown. Points from the study as a whole: Newly diagnosed Graves' patients exceeded persistent ones in TCR diversity. Only peripheral blood was studied, not thyroid tissue.

With iRepertoire HTBI primers and Arm-PCR of CDR3 regions, TCR beta libraries were built. TCRdb independently ran MiXCR on the multiplex PCR reads; one entry per CDR3 protein. The sample lists approximately 400,000 distinct CDR3 sequences, 12% seen once, with 15% to 20% in the top ten. Described time point: newly diagnosed GD, antithyroid drugs for less than 3 months. With RNA extracted from PBMCs as input, the TCR library was made. The data were also submitted as part of a second study, on T cells in Graves' hyperthyroidism and ophthalmopathy. As reported in that work: Diagnostic decisions used clinical symptoms, serum thyroxine and TRAb, thyroid ultrasound and orbital computed tomography.

This chain joins TRBV6-4 and TRBJ2-1; TRBD2 might be the D (7 bases). Source: peripheral blood mononuclear cells (PBMCs), taken at new diagnosis, from a patient treated with antithyroid drugs. This receptor was taken from a woman under 30 with Graves disease. CDR3 sequence: CASSDPTGGGNNEQFF. CDR3 bases: TGTGCCAGCAGTGACCCGACTGGGGGGGGCAACAATGAGCAGTTCTTC.